This entry lists 18 T cell receptor beta chains sequenced from one sample in a study of T cell responses to AZD1222 COVID-19 vaccine listed by TCRdb under 2021. What this sample's time point label stands for: baseline before first vaccination. Receptor amplification or capture employed the immunoSEQ multiplex PCR assay. Entries here come from immuneACCESS through TCRdb and include only in-frame sequences with V and J called. Some clones fail to appear in such tables; in the studies checked, an unresolved V gene covers under half of the shortfall, and the cause of the remainder is unknown. The sample records around 110,000 clones, roughly nine tenths of which are singletons. The top ten hold approximately 4.7% of the sample. Material: peripheral blood, obtained on day 0 of AZD1222 vaccination. Receptors were obtained from an adult in good health.

The chain couples TRBV3-1 (or the pseudogene TRBV3-2) to TRBJ1-3; D perhaps matches TRBD1 (6 bases). Germline loops: CDR1 LGHDT, CDR2 YNNKEL (reference sequence). V dropped 6 bases and J dropped 3 bases, with 12 bases sitting between them. The CDR3 extends over 14 amino acids. In DNA, the CDR3 is TGTGCCAGCAGAGCAGGGGCAGGTGGAAACACCATATATTTT. Amino acids: CASRAGAGGNTIYF.

The chain couples TRBV4-2 to TRBJ1-4; D is possibly TRBD1 (6 bases). The CDR3 loop spans 16 amino acids. V lost 1 base, J lost 4 bases, and 13 bases lay in between. CDR1 is LGHNA, CDR2 YNFKEQ, per germline. CDR3 protein: CASSQGRTASNEKLFF. The CDR3 bases are TGTGCCAGCAGCCAAGGCCGGACAGCAAGTAATGAAAAACTGTTTTTT.

This chain joins TRBV3-1 (or the pseudogene TRBV3-2) and TRBJ1-5; D not resolved. Trimming took off 3 bases at V and 10 bases at J, with 13 bases between the two ends. The CDR3 totals 13 residues. From germline, CDR1 is LGHDT and CDR2 YNNKEL (reference sequence). CDR3: CASSHDNLTPQHF. DNA for the CDR3: TGTGCCAGCAGCCACGACAATTTAACCCCCCAGCATTTT.

V and J are TRBV10-3 and TRBJ2-7; 7 bases align to TRBD2. The CDR3 is 14 amino acids. CDR1 ENHRY and CDR2 SYGVKD come from the germline V gene. J was trimmed by 6 bases and V by 8 bases; bases with no gene match: 13. In nucleotides, the CDR3 is TGTGCCATCGCGGCCGGGACTACCACGGGCGAGCAGTACTTC. Amino acids: CAIAAGTTTGEQYF.

The chain carries TRBV12-3 or TRBV12-4 and TRBJ2-5, with D possibly TRBD2 on 7 matching bases. The CDR3 sequence is 11 residues long. The germline V and J ends were trimmed by 10 bases and 9 bases, with 15 bases remaining between them. CDR3 DNA: TGTGCCACCAAGGGGGGGTCGGCCCAGTACTTC. Its protein product is CATKGGSAQYF.

The chain carries TRBV5-1 and TRBJ2-7; D uncertain. This CDR3 has 12 amino acids. V gave up 2 bases and J gave up 3 bases, with 6 bases separating them. CDR1 SGHRS and CDR2 YFSETQ come from the germline V gene. In DNA, the CDR3 is TGCGCCAGCAGCTTAGGCAACTACGAGCAGTACTTC. Translation gives CASSLGNYEQYF.

The rearrangement links TRBV28 to TRBJ1-2; 9 bases are a match to TRBD1. The CDR3 contains 16 residues. The V and J ends lost 4 bases and 2 bases, in that order; junction bases with no gene match: 8. Germline-derived CDR1 and CDR2 are MDHEN and SYDVKM. The CDR3 loop is CASSYTGGRRNYGYTF. The CDR3 DNA reads TGTGCCAGCAGTTACACAGGGGGCAGAAGGAACTATGGCTACACCTTC.

This clone was counted a single time. The rearrangement links TRBV6-6 to TRBJ1-2, with 7 nucleotides matching TRBD1. CDR3 length: 16 residues. The junction had 11 bases not matched to a gene; V was cut back by 5 bases and J by 2 bases. Germline CDR1 MNHNY, CDR2 SVGAGI (reference sequence). The CDR3 loop is CASSPPALTGNYGYTF. CDR3 nucleotides: TGTGCCAGCAGTCCTCCCGCCTTGACAGGGAACTATGGCTACACCTTC.

The chain joins TRBV6-5 to TRBJ2-1; 10 nucleotides match TRBD2. V shed 6 bases, J shed 8 bases, and the junction held 7 bases outside the gene matches. CDR1 and CDR2 (germline): MNHEY, SVGAGI. The CDR3 contains 14 residues. CDR3 nucleotides: TGTGCCAGCAGGCGGGGGACTAGCGACGATGAGCAGTTCTTC. As protein: CASRRGTSDDEQFF.

The chain is built from TRBV9 and TRBJ1-4; maybe TRBD1 (6 bases). The CDR3 loop spans 15 amino acids. CDR1 is SGDLS and CDR2 is YYNGEE in the germline V gene. Deletions cut 4 bases from V and 7 bases from J, with 17 bases between. The CDR3 loop reads CASSPGQGRGEKLFF. CDR3 nucleotides: TGTGCCAGCAGCCCAGGGCAGGGGCGGGGTGAAAAACTGTTTTTT.

The V and J genes are TRBV7-2 and TRBJ1-2; 7 bases agree with TRBD1. This CDR3 spans 14 amino acids. From germline, CDR1 is SGHTA and CDR2 FQGNSA. V was pared by 7 bases and J by 6 bases, with 11 bases of the junction left unmatched. The CDR3 reads CASTPHRQGHGYTF. The CDR3 nucleotides read TGTGCCAGCACCCCCCACAGACAGGGACATGGCTACACCTTC.

This rearrangement joins TRBV10-3 to TRBJ1-2, with a weak D call TRBD1 (6 bases). Trimming took 3 bases from V and 1 from J, leaving 18 bases between them. This CDR3 region has 17 residues. Germline loops: CDR1 ENHRY, CDR2 SYGVKD. The CDR3 spells CAISEDRSPGGNYGYTF. The CDR3 DNA reads TGTGCCATCAGTGAAGACAGGTCGCCGGGAGGTAACTATGGCTACACCTTC.

The V gene is TRBV21-1, the J gene TRBJ2-7; whether TRBD1, the table's D call, matches the DNA was not checked. TRBV21-1 is tagged as a pseudogene. This CDR3 spans 19 amino acids. Written as DNA, the CDR3 is TGTGCCAGCAGCAAAGACTTAGTCCCAGGGTTATTGTGGGCCTACGAGCAGTACTTC. Amino acid sequence: CASSKDLVPGLLWAYEQYF.

This clone was seen a single time. This chain connects TRBV9 to TRBJ1-5; D is possibly TRBD1 (5 bases). The germline V gene has CDR1 SGDLS and CDR2 YYNGEE. With 4 bases removed from V and 4 bases from J, the gap between germline ends came to 9 bases. The CDR3 has 13 residues. Here the CDR3 DNA reads TGTGCCAGCAGCCGTGACAGTAATCAGCCCCAGCATTTT. It specifies CASSRDSNQPQHF.

The chain uses TRBV11-1 and TRBJ2-3; unclear D gene. CDR3 length: 15 amino acids. CDR1 SGHAT and CDR2 FQDESV come from the germline V gene (reference sequence). V was trimmed by 1 base and J by 2 bases, leaving 10 bases between them. Written as DNA, the CDR3 is TGTGCCAGCAGCTTAGACCCTGATCCCACAGATACGCAGTATTTT. It encodes CASSLDPDPTDTQYF.

This chain connects TRBV12-3 or TRBV12-4 to TRBJ1-3; D is undetermined. This CDR3 region has 13 residues. The V end lost 4 bases, the J end lost 0 bases, and 4 bases lay between the germline ends. In nucleotides, the CDR3 is TGTGCCAGCAGTTCTGCCTCTGGAAACACCATATATTTT. Amino acid sequence: CASSSASGNTIYF.

The V gene is TRBV10-3, the J gene TRBJ1-1, with 9 bases lining up with TRBD1. CDR1 is ENHRY, CDR2 SYGVKD, per germline. This CDR3 has 14 residues. Losses at the gene ends were 6 bases for V and 3 bases for J; bases not matched to a gene: 5. CDR3 loop: CAIRQGAADTEAFF. The DNA for the CDR3 is TGTGCCATCAGACAGGGGGCAGCGGACACTGAAGCTTTCTTT.

This chain links TRBV15 with TRBJ2-5, with D perhaps being TRBD1 or TRBD2 (6 bases each). V shed 0 bases and J shed 5 bases, with 19 bases lying between them. CDR1 and CDR2 (germline): LNHNV, YYDKDF (reference sequence). The CDR3 loop spans 17 amino acids. CDR3 sequence: CATSRDRSRGLGETQYF. CDR3 sequence (DNA): TGTGCCACCAGCAGAGATCGGTCCAGGGGACTTGGGGAGACCCAGTACTTC.